The TCR beta chain described here comes from a study of response to subunit inactivated influenza vaccine (dated by TCRdb to the late 2010s). About the full investigation: The study used deep quantitative T cell receptor repertoire profiling to track responses to a trivalent subunit inactivated influenza vaccine. On the study overall, not on this receptor specifically: It was suggested by the authors that each seasonal influenza vaccination may recruit only a limited number of new T cells.

This clonotype was seen only a few times. The specificity of this receptor is unknown. Per-base quality was not reported, and no clone a single base away is much larger than it. Libraries were built with RT-PCR. Sequencing took place on an Illumina HiSeq 2500. In TCRdb, the public reads were trimmed at Q25 with fastp and aligned with MiXCR, with productive beta chains retained. Rows with a matching CDR3 protein are joined into one entry that keeps the most common DNA and genes. The sample contains some 300,000 distinct CDR3 sequences, 22% of them found a single time. 10% of the sample is in the top ten clones. The sequence was obtained from a man between 45 and 75 years old who received an inactivated influenza vaccine. Donor details come from another sample of the same person, matched by shared clones. Here the sequenced sample was PBMCs from blood, taken around 22 months after vaccination.

CDR3 reads: CAISADRAGGNSPLHF. The sequence in DNA is TGTGCCATCAGTGCGGACAGGGCGGGGGGGAATTCACCCCTCCACTTT. The chain employs TRBV10-3 and TRBJ1-6; a stretch of 8 junction bases matches TRBD1. The CDR3 contains 16 residues, cysteine and phenylalanine counted. The DNA shown is the 48-base CDR3, in frame from base 1. CDR1 and CDR2, per the germline V gene, are ENHRY and SYGVKD. V is trimmed back by 4 bases and J by 7 bases, and the junction contains 9 bases that no gene match accounts for.